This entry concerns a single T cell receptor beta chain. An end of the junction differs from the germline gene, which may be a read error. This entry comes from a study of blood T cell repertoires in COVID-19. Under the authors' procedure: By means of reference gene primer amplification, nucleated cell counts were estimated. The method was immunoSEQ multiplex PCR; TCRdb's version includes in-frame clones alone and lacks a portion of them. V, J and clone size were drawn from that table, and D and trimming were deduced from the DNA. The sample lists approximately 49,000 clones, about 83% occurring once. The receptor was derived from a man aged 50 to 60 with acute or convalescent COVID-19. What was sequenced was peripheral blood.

CDR3 region: CSARQQALHF. CDR3 DNA sequence: TGCAGTGCTAGACAACAGGCTCTCCACTTC. The rearrangement joins TRBV20-1 to TRBJ2-5; D perhaps matches TRBD1 (5 bases). From germline, CDR1 is DFQATT and CDR2 SNEGSKA (reference sequence). CDR3 size: 10 residues.